This T cell receptor beta chain was found in a study of T cell changes during pregnancy in multiple sclerosis. TCRdb's copy holds only in-frame clones and misses some; the assay was immunoSEQ multiplex PCR. The sample includes about 62,000 clones, 93% seen only once; the top ten take roughly 3%. V was clipped by 5 bases and J by 8 bases; unmatched bases: 8. The germline gives CDR1 LNHDA, CDR2 SQIVND (reference sequence). The CDR3 loop spans 13 amino acids. Sequenced here: CD8+ T cells from peripheral blood mononuclear cells, sampled in the second trimester of pregnancy. V usage is TRBV19 and J usage is TRBJ1-2; 7 nucleotides agree with TRBD1. The sequence came from a female donor with multiple sclerosis, enrolled in a pregnancy study. The CDR3 is CASSFSADRGYTF. DNA of the CDR3: TGTGCCAGTAGTTTCTCGGCGGACAGGGGCTACACCTTC.